The TCR beta chain under discussion was sequenced for a study of shared clonotypes between healthy human individuals (dated by TCRdb to 2019 to 2021). A note on the overall study: Three men and two women, aged 18 to 49 years, made up the cohort. Per donor, three plates each were used for CD4 naive and CD4 memory, two for CD8 naive, and one for CD8 memory. To estimate repertoire size and how much clonotypes are shared between individuals, the study performed deep sequencing of blood TCR repertoires from a few healthy adults. Libraries were prepared and TCR repertoires were sequenced by different laboratories using diverse techniques, in order to increase sequencing depth and limit assay-specific biases. Between about 0.85 and 8.9 billion PBMCs per donor were obtained by leukapheresis. Beyond this particular receptor, the publication reports: Because the study included a small number of donors, the genetic and exposure-history diversity represented was limited. Pairwise subsampling indicated that sequencing depth was expected to affect the degree of clonotype sharing among donors. Sampling was limited to blood, and TCR repertoires in tissue likely differ from TCR repertoires in blood. Compared with non-shared clonotypes, the clonotypes found in all four sorted-subset donors had higher generation probabilities. Sharing across four donors was observed for about 5% of naive CD4, over 3% of naive CD8, over 2% of memory CD4, and around 0.4% of memory CD8 clonotypes. Larger estimated clonotype richness was generally found for naive subsets than for memory subsets. Rarefaction of sorted-subset datasets indicated incomplete sequencing despite the large sequencing depth.

CD8 naive samples consisted of CD45RO-negative cells that were positively selected for CCR7, yielding a CD45RA+CCR7+ population without TemRA cells. The donors were healthy, HIV-negative adults with no recently reported acute infections or vaccinations. Every donor was a Caucasian adult residing in Nashville, Tennessee, USA. Blood was obtained by leukapheresis, after which PBMCs were separated by Ficoll-Histopaque density gradient centrifugation and cryopreserved in liquid nitrogen vapor phase. Analytical flow cytometry was used to check the purity and quantity of every magnetically sorted T cell population. From each sorted fraction, genomic DNA was isolated and quantified by UV absorbance on a Nanodrop 2000c. Sequences MNHEY (CDR1) and SMNVEV (CDR2) are obtained from the germline V gene (reference sequence). The junction carries 20 bases between V and J, which are trimmed by 10 bases and 1 base respectively. The CDR3 numbers 15 residues from cysteine through phenylalanine. The DNA shown is the 45-base CDR3, in frame from base 1.

Using the deep immunoSEQ assay, multiplex PCR amplified TCR CDR3 regions from genomic DNA. Genomic DNA extracted from each cell subset was distributed evenly over all wells of several immunoSEQ 96-well plates, and each plate served as one replicate. Each replicate PCR for sorted subsets received around 210 ng genomic DNA, equal to tens of thousands of T cell genomes. Purified libraries were quantified with a Qubit 3.0 fluorometer, sized on a Bioanalyzer 2100, and re-quantified with the KAPA Library Quantification kit. A separate single-read 150-cycle Illumina NextSeq 550 flow cell was used to sequence each immunoSEQ 96-well plate. The paper's processing steps were these. Because the immunoSEQ output included only junctional sequences and no quality scores, the filtering could not be the same as the filtering used for full-length reads. Sequences were annotated with PyIR, a Python wrapper for IgBLAST v1.9, and V/J genes and CDR3 were assigned using IMGT germline references. Reads were filtered out if the reads had weak V/J assignments (E-value above 1e-6), no CDR3, stop codons, out-of-frame junctions, or ambiguous translated residues. V3J clonotypes were defined as sequences sharing an identical inferred V gene, J gene, and CDR3 amino acid sequence. Percentage overlap between repertoires was calculated by dividing the number of shared unique clonotypes by the size of the smaller repertoire. Richness of each repertoire was evaluated using RTK rarefaction, the Chao1 estimator, and Recon v2.1 estimates of unobserved clonotypes. OLGA was used to compute generation probabilities for all TCRbeta clonotypes that the gDNA method yielded from several donors. TCRdb took this table from immuneACCESS and kept in-frame rearrangements with V and J called. Such tables lack part of the clones; where checked against another copy, unresolved V genes explain under half of the gap, and the rest is unexplained. V, J and clone size are taken as reported in that table, and D and trimming were inferred from the DNA itself. Within this sample are about 2.1 million clones, with around 95% of them counted one time only. Clones ranked in the top ten supply about 1.7% of the sample.

To note about this clone: Its specific antigen is unknown. The record has no base qualities; no much larger clone is one base away.

The material sequenced was naive CD8+ T cells from PBMCs. Reading the label with the study, this specimen's cell subset or site is: CD45RA+CCR7+. The clonotype was recovered from a man aged 18 to 29 in good health. Some clones in this sample may be carry-over from other donors' samples. The sequence is built from TRBV27 and TRBJ2-7; a weak D assignment points to TRBD1 (6 bases agree). The DNA sequence follows: TGTGCCACCCGATCGGACAGTTCCCAATCCTACGAGCAGTACTTC. This is translated as CATRSDSSQSYEQYF.